Included here is one T cell receptor (beta chain) sequence, with context. The germline CDR1 and CDR2 sequences are SGHTS and YDEGEE. The CDR3 is 15 amino acids. V was clipped by 3 bases and J by 1 base, with 11 bases between them. The repertoire was sequenced with immunoSEQ multiplex PCR; TCRdb's copy has only in-frame clones and lacks some. The table shows roughly 2.2 million clones, with around 93% occurring only once. This entry comes from a study of shared clonotypes between healthy human individuals. The sequencing input was naive CD4+ T cells from PBMCs. Subset specified: CD45RA+ positively selected. This TCR was sampled from a man between 18 and 35 years old in good health. Some clones in this sample may be carry-over from other donors' samples. The rearrangement joins TRBV5-8 to TRBJ2-1, with a weak D call TRBD2 (5 bases). CDR3 nucleotide sequence: TGTGCCAGCAGCTCAAGCGGCCTTTCCTACAATGAGCAGTTCTTC. Translated: CASSSSGLSYNEQFF.